The source of this T cell receptor (beta chain) is a study of blood T cells in healthy people across ages. Whole-study results and caveats: There was a strong correlation between TCR beta diversity and naive T cell percentage.

The CDR3 totals 15 residues. Germline loops: CDR1 MNHEY, CDR2 SMNVEV (reference sequence). Trimming cost V 6 bases and J 4 bases; bases outside gene matches: 8. Turning to this clonotype: What it recognizes is unknown.

Through a sample-barcoded 5' primer and a J-beta primer mix, a second PCR was run for about 6 to 11 cycles. Via MiXCR, TCRdb re-called the 5' RACE reads, giving one row per CDR3 protein. The sample records approximately 770,000 distinct CDR3 sequences, 58% being singletons. Sample: blood. The genes are TRBV27 and TRBJ1-1, with 10 nucleotides matching TRBD1. The clonotype originates from a man aged 25-40 years in good health. The CDR3 here is CASRTGTGDITEAFF. CDR3 in DNA: TGTGCCAGCAGGACCGGGACAGGGGACATCACTGAAGCTTTCTTT.